This TCR beta chain comes out of a study of radiotherapy plus CTLA-4 blockade in lung cancer. The study's findings and limits: Reported findings show early blood T cell clone dynamics, with interferon-beta, best predicted response.

A remark on this clone: Its target is not known.

Clones were sequenced by immunoSEQ multiplex PCR, and TCRdb holds only the in-frame ones, with some missing. The sample yields 90,000 or so clones, approximately 83% seen once. CDR3 length: 12 amino acids. V dropped 3 bases and J dropped 1 base, with 6 bases sitting between them. Germline V gene data show CDR1 as GTSNPN and CDR2 as SVGIG (reference sequence). Focal radiation and CTLA-4 blockade (ipilimumab) were tested in chemo-refractory metastatic non-small-cell lung cancer patients. The chain links TRBV30 to TRBJ2-5; D gene unclear. The sample here was peripheral blood, taken from a patient treated with radiotherapy plus ipilimumab. This receptor was identified in a human donor with non-small cell lung cancer who had a partial response to radiotherapy plus ipilimumab. In nucleotides, the CDR3 is TGTGCCTGGAGCCCGAGCCAAGAGACCCAGTACTTC. Protein product: CAWSPSQETQYF.